This TCR beta chain was captured in a study of T and B cells in COVID-19 patients. Study background: COVID-19 patients gave peripheral blood either during active infection or after recovery. Study-wide findings and caveats: Highly clonal in active COVID-19, TRB repertoires exceeded healthy-donor diversity and richness at recovery. Symptomatic-phase blood samples from mildly ill patients and early samples from severe cases were scarce.

TRB rearrangements were amplified by multiplex PCR with BIOMED2 TRB-A/B primers. TCRdb reanalysed the multiplex PCR reads using MiXCR and keeps one entry per CDR3 protein. The sample lists about 22,000 distinct CDR3 sequences; around 30% were seen once. This clonotype showed up just a few times. The antigen is not known. This CDR3 has 12 residues. Per the germline V gene, CDR1 is LNHDA and CDR2 is SQIVND (reference sequence). V was trimmed by 10 bases and J by 4 bases, leaving 13 bases between them. From blood, roughly 250-500 ng of genomic DNA served as TRB template. The chain employs TRBV19 and TRBJ1-2; TRBD1 is a possible D gene (5 bases). Sequencing used blood. The receptor was derived from a human donor who had recovered from COVID-19. The CDR3 sequence: CAIFRRGYGYTF. The CDR3 DNA sequence: TGTGCCATTTTTAGGAGGGGCTATGGCTACACCTTC.